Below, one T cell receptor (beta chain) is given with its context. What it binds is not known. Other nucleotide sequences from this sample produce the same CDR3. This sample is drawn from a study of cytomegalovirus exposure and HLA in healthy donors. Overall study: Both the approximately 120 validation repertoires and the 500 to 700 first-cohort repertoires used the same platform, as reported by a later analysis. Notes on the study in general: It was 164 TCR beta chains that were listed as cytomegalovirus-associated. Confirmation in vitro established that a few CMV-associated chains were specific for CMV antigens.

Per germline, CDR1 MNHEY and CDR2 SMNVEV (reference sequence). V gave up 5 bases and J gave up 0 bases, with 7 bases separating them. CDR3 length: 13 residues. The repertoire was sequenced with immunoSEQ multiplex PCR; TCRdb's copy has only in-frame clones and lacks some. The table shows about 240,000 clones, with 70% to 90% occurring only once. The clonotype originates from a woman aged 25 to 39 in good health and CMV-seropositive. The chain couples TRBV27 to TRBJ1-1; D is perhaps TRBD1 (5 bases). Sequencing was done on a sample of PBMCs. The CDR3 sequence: CASSLTVNTEAFF. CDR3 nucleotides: TGTGCCAGCAGTCTGACAGTGAACACTGAAGCTTTCTTT.